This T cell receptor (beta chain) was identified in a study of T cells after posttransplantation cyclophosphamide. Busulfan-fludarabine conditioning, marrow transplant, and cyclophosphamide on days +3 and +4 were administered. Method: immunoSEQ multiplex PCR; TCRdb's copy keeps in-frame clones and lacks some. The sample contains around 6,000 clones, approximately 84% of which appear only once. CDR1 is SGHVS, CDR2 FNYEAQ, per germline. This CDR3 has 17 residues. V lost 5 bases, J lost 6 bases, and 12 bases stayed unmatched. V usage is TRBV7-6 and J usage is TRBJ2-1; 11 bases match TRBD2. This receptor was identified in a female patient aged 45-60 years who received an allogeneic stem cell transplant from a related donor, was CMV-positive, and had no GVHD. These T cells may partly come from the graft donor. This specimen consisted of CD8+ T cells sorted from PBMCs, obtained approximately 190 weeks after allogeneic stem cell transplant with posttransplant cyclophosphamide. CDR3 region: CASSPELGLAVFNEQFF. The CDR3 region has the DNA TGTGCCAGCAGCCCGGAACTGGGACTAGCGGTTTTCAATGAGCAGTTCTTC.